The 27 T cell receptor beta chains in this list originate from one sample, sequenced in a study of cytomegalovirus exposure and HLA in healthy donors. The PCR contained 60 Vbeta and 13 Jbeta primers. The table came from immunoSEQ multiplex PCR; TCRdb's copy has only in-frame clones and leaves some out. Of tens of thousands of clones in the sample, around 74% were seen once. The sample consisted of PBMCs. Source of these receptors: a woman between 45 and 60 years old in good health and CMV-seropositive.

The J gene is TRBJ2-7, the V gene TRBV30; TRBD2 matches 14 bases. This CDR3 is 14 amino acids long. CDR1 and CDR2 from the germline V gene are GTSNPN and SVGIG (reference sequence). With 4 bases clipped from V and 5 bases from J, the junction kept 4 bases outside the gene matches. The CDR3 coding sequence is TGTGCCTGGACATCGGGACTAGCGGGAGACGAGCAGTACTTC. This translates into CAWTSGLAGDEQYF.

The V and J genes are TRBV14 and TRBJ2-7; 7 bases agree with TRBD2. This CDR3 region has 16 residues. J lost 5 bases, V lost 1 base, and 11 bases had no gene match. Germline V lookup: CDR1 SGHDN, CDR2 FVKESK. For the CDR3, the DNA is TGTGCCAGCAGCCAAGGCCCGAGCGGGGCCCCTAACGAGCAGTACTTC. It specifies CASSQGPSGAPNEQYF.

The V gene is TRBV19, the J gene TRBJ2-2; TRBD1 is a possible D gene (6 bases). Germline V gene data show CDR1 as LNHDA and CDR2 as SQIVND (reference sequence). The CDR3 spans 16 residues. V was clipped by 3 bases and J by 1 base, with 12 bases between them. For the CDR3, the DNA is TGTGCCAGTAGTATGGGGGCAGGGGTGAACACCGGGGAGCTGTTTTTT. Translating gives CASSMGAGVNTGELFF.

The chain carries TRBV29-1 and TRBJ2-3, with 9 nucleotides matching TRBD1. The CDR3 is 13 amino acids. CDR1 SQVTM and CDR2 ANQGSEA come from the germline V gene. CDR3 in DNA: TGCGGCGGGACAGGGCTGTACACAGATACGCAGTATTTT. Translated: CGGTGLYTDTQYF.

The chain uses TRBV5-1 and TRBJ1-1; a weak D match, TRBD1 (5 bases). With 0 bases removed from V and 5 bases from J, the gap between germline ends came to 8 bases. There are 13 residues in the CDR3. Germline V CDR1 and CDR2: SGHRS, YFSETQ. The CDR3 sequence is CASSLEGATEAFF. CDR3 in DNA: TGCGCCAGCAGCTTGGAAGGGGCGACTGAAGCTTTCTTT.

The V and J genes are TRBV9 and TRBJ2-1; 8 bases match TRBD2. V gave up 0 bases and J gave up 5 bases; unmatched junction bases: 4. Looked up from germline, CDR1 is SGDLS and CDR2 is YYNGEE. The length of the CDR3 is 15 residues. CDR3 residues: CASSVEGLGDNEQFF. The CDR3 region has the DNA TGTGCCAGCAGCGTAGAGGGACTAGGGGACAATGAGCAGTTCTTC. Together with reference TRBV9 and TRBJ2-1, the CDR3 gives the full variable domain: DSGVTQTPKHLITATGQRVTLRCSPRSGDLSVYWYQQSLDQGLQFLIQYYNGEERAKGNILERFSAQQFPDLHSELNLSSLELGDSALYFCASSVEGLGDNEQFFGPGTRLTVL.

The V call is TRBV5-4, the J call TRBJ2-2; maybe TRBD2 (6 bases). Germline lookup yields CDR1 SGHNT and CDR2 YYREEE (reference sequence). Trimming removed 1 base from V and 2 bases from J, with 9 bases in between. The CDR3 contains 15 residues. The CDR3 nucleotides read TGTGCCAGCAGCTTGCGGCGGGGAAACACCGGGGAGCTGTTTTTT. Protein: CASSLRRGNTGELFF.

The chain employs TRBV9 and TRBJ2-5; tentatively, D is TRBD2 (6 bases). The CDR3 sequence is 15 residues long. The V and J ends lost 4 bases and 4 bases respectively, with 17 bases between them. Germline V CDR1 and CDR2: SGDLS, YYNGEE. The CDR3 bases are TGTGCCAGCAGCTCAGCCCCGGGAGTGGCAGAGACCCAGTACTTC. Amino acids: CASSSAPGVAETQYF.

The genes are TRBV15 and TRBJ2-7, with TRBD2 as a possible D gene (6 bases). Trimming pared 0 bases from V and 3 bases from J, leaving 18 bases between. The length of the CDR3 is 17 residues. Germline V gene lookup returns CDR1 LNHNV and CDR2 YYDKDF (reference sequence). CDR3 loop: CATSRDLDRDFLYEQYF. The DNA for the CDR3 is TGTGCCACCAGCAGAGATCTAGACCGGGACTTCCTCTACGAGCAGTACTTC.

CDR3 in DNA: TGTGCCATCAGTGTGGCGGTGGGTCGAGCCTACGAGCAGTACTTC. It is translated as CAISVAVGRAYEQYF. The J gene is TRBJ2-7, the V gene TRBV10-3; D is uncertain. The germline V and J ends were trimmed by 4 bases and 2 bases, with 15 bases remaining between them. Germline V gene lookup returns CDR1 ENHRY and CDR2 SYGVKD. The CDR3 consists of 15 residues.

The chain recombines TRBV5-1 with TRBJ2-7, with TRBD1 matching over 9 bases. The V gene's germline CDR1 is SGHRS and CDR2 YFSETQ. CDR3 length: 16 amino acids. V lost 2 bases to trimming and J lost 1 base; unmatched junction nucleotides: 7. In nucleotides, the CDR3 is TGCGCCAGCAGCTTTTCCGGGACAGGGCTTTCCTACGAGCAGTACTTC. Translated, it gives CASSFSGTGLSYEQYF.

For this clone: This could be a read error, since a much larger clone is one nucleotide away. The missing conserved phenylalanine or tryptophan at the end of this CDR3 makes a read error likely. The chain is built from TRBV30 and TRBJ1-1; D gene unclear. V lost 4 bases, J lost 5 bases, and 14 bases lay in between. The CDR3 has 13 amino acids. Germline V CDR1 and CDR2: GTSNPN, SVGIG (reference sequence). The CDR3 loop reads CAWTADRRTEAFL. CDR3 DNA: TGTGCCTGGACGGCAGATAGGCGGACTGAAGCTTTCTTG.

This chain links TRBV14 with TRBJ2-1; tentatively, D is TRBD1 (5 bases). Germline CDR1 is SGHDN and CDR2 is FVKESK. The CDR3 sequence is 14 residues long. Trimming removed 10 bases from V and 12 bases from J, with 25 bases in between. CDR3 nucleotide sequence: TGTGCCACCGCCATGACGGACACTTACGTTGGGCAGTTCTTC. This codes for CATAMTDTYVGQFF.

A few counts support this clone. The chain combines TRBV2 with TRBJ2-1, with 9 bases lining up with TRBD2. The V and J ends lost 4 bases and 4 bases, in that order; junction bases with no gene match: 8. The germline V gene encodes CDR1 SNHLY and CDR2 FYNNEI. CDR3 length equals 16 residues. In DNA form, the CDR3 reads TGTGCCAGCAGTGCCCAAGCGGGAGGTTTTTACAATGAGCAGTTCTTC. It codes for CASSAQAGGFYNEQFF.

The table lists this clone with a count of one. V is TRBV9 and J is TRBJ2-3, with 9 bases identical to TRBD1. The CDR3 contains 14 residues. Germline V gene lookup returns CDR1 SGDLS and CDR2 YYNGEE. Germline trimming cut 2 bases from V and 5 bases from J; bases unmatched to any gene: 3. The CDR3 DNA is TGTGCCAGCAGCGTCGGGACAGGGCAAGATACGCAGTATTTT. Translating it yields CASSVGTGQDTQYF.

The chain has TRBV6-8 and TRBJ2-7; 7 bases are shared with TRBD2. Germline V gives CDR1 MNHGY, CDR2 SAAAGT. The CDR3 length is 15 residues. The J segment lost 2 bases and the V segment lost 0 bases, leaving 4 bases of the junction unmatched. CDR3 coding DNA: TGTGCCAGCAGTTACTCGATGGGGAGGGCCTACGAGCAGTACTTC. Translating gives CASSYSMGRAYEQYF.

The count of this clone is one. V is TRBV2 and J is TRBJ2-7; the D is unclear. CDR1 is SNHLY and CDR2 is FYNNEI in the germline V gene. Between the trimmed V and J ends, which lost 5 bases and 0 bases, there was a span of 14 bases. This CDR3 has 15 amino acids. The CDR3 loop reads CASSLLDSSSYEQYF. In nucleotides, the CDR3 is TGTGCCAGCAGTCTTTTAGACTCCAGCTCCTACGAGCAGTACTTC.

The chain carries TRBV6-4 and TRBJ1-1; possible D gene TRBD1, 6 bases. Per the germline V gene, CDR1 is MRHNA and CDR2 is SNTAGT. CDR3 length equals 13 residues. V lost 4 bases and J lost 4, with 10 bases in between. The CDR3 is CASSGQAGTEAFF. The CDR3, as DNA: TGTGCCAGCAGTGGACAGGCGGGCACTGAAGCTTTCTTT.

This clone has a single count. This rearrangement joins TRBV7-9 to TRBJ2-2; 8 positions agree with TRBD2. Germline values: CDR1 SEHNR, CDR2 FQNEAQ (reference sequence). Trimming at V came to 1 base and at J to 4 bases, leaving 8 bases not matched to a gene. The CDR3 spans 17 residues. The CDR3 region has the DNA TGTGCCAGCAGCTTAGGAGGGGGACTAGGGCCCACCGGGGAGCTGTTTTTT. Its translation: CASSLGGGLGPTGELFF. The full variable domain, in which reference TRBV7-9 and TRBJ2-2 provide the parts outside the CDR3, is DTGVSQNPRHKITKRGQNVTFRCDPISEHNRLYWYRQTLGQGPEFLTYFQNEAQLEKSRLLSDRFSAERPKGSFSTLEIQRTEQGDSAMYLCASSLGGGLGPTGELFFGEGSRLTVL.

This clone was observed a handful of times. The rearrangement joins TRBV18 to TRBJ2-1; tentative D call: TRBD2 (6 bases). The CDR3 loop spans 16 amino acids. Germline V gives CDR1 KGHSH, CDR2 LQKENI. Deletions cut 2 bases from V and 3 bases from J, with 14 bases between. The CDR3 region is CASSPRGGRFYNEQFF. DNA for the CDR3: TGTGCCAGCTCACCAAGGGGTGGGAGGTTCTACAATGAGCAGTTCTTC.

This clone has a handful of counts. The chain employs TRBV10-2 and TRBJ1-1, with TRBD1 matching 9 bases. This CDR3 region has 13 residues. Germline assignment: CDR1 WSHSY and CDR2 SAAADI. Unmatched junction bases numbered 4, after V lost 8 bases and J lost 3 bases. The CDR3 reads CASGRDRDTEAFF. Here the CDR3 DNA reads TGCGCCAGCGGGAGGGACAGGGACACTGAAGCTTTCTTT.

The chain recombines TRBV28 with TRBJ1-6; the D gene is possibly TRBD1 (6 bases). CDR1 MDHEN and CDR2 SYDVKM come from the germline V gene. Trimming took off 8 bases at V and 5 bases at J, with 7 bases between the two ends. The CDR3 spans 12 residues. CDR3 nucleotides: TGTGCCAGCGGACAGAATAATTCACCCCTCCACTTT. The encoded protein is CASGQNNSPLHF.

The chain has TRBV9 and TRBJ1-3, with D unclear. The V end lost 7 bases, the J end lost 4 bases, and 9 bases lay between the germline ends. Germline lookup yields CDR1 SGDLS and CDR2 YYNGEE. CDR3 length: 12 residues. The CDR3 protein is CASRGSGNTIYF. The CDR3 coding sequence is TGTGCCAGCCGAGGATCCGGAAACACCATATATTTT.

The J gene is TRBJ2-1, the V gene TRBV6-1; D is perhaps TRBD1 (6 bases). The CDR3 consists of 15 residues. CDR1 MNHNS and CDR2 SASEGT come from the germline V gene. V gave up 3 bases and J gave up 11 bases, with 20 bases separating them. The CDR3 reads CASSEVARAGDKQFF. The CDR3 nucleotides read TGTGCCAGCAGTGAGGTTGCGAGGGCAGGGGATAAGCAGTTCTTC.

The chain links TRBV10-3 to TRBJ1-5; D is ambiguous. Germline CDR1 ENHRY, CDR2 SYGVKD. V was cut by 8 bases and J by 0 bases, with 8 bases left in between. The length of the CDR3 is 13 residues. The CDR3 region has the DNA TGTGCCATCCGGCAGGATAGCAATCAGCCCCAGCATTTT. Protein sequence: CAIRQDSNQPQHF.

CDR3 in DNA: TGTGCCTCAAGAGGAGCATCGACCTACGAGCAGTACTTC. Its translation: CASRGASTYEQYF. The rearrangement uses TRBV5-6 and TRBJ2-7; no definite D call. Germline V gene sequence: CDR1 SGHDT, CDR2 YYEEEE. V was clipped by 10 bases and J by 2 bases, with 16 bases between them. The CDR3 is made up of 13 amino acids. The whole variable domain, remainder taken from reference TRBV5-6 and TRBJ2-7, is DAGVTQSPTHLIKTRGQQVTLRCSPKSGHDTVSWYQQALGQGPQFIFQYYEEEERQRGNFPDRFSGHQFPNYSSELNVNALLLGDSALYLCASRGASTYEQYFGPGTRLTVT.

The chain has TRBV5-6 and TRBJ2-1; 11 bases are shared with TRBD2. With 7 bases clipped from V and 7 bases from J, the junction kept 7 bases outside the gene matches. In germline, CDR1 is SGHDT, CDR2 YYEEEE. This CDR3 spans 14 amino acids. The CDR3 sequence is CASLLLAGGNEQFF. CDR3 in DNA: TGTGCCAGCCTTCTCTTAGCGGGAGGGAATGAGCAGTTCTTC.